These 25 T cell receptor beta chains came from one sample sequenced in a study of cytomegalovirus exposure and HLA in healthy donors. The PCR made use of 60 Vbeta and 13 Jbeta primers. Assay used: immunoSEQ multiplex PCR; TCRdb lists only in-frame clones, some missing. The sample has around 150,000 clones, approximately 67% seen once. Sequencing used PBMCs. These receptors all stem from a young woman in good health and CMV-seropositive.

The chain is built from TRBV2 and TRBJ2-3, with TRBD2 identical over 7 bases. Trimming removed 6 bases from V and 4 bases from J; junction bases left unmatched: 10. The CDR3 totals 15 residues. Germline CDR1 reads SNHLY; CDR2 reads FYNNEI. Here the CDR3 reads CASSLSGNGADTQYF. The CDR3 bases are TGTGCCAGCAGCCTAAGCGGGAATGGGGCAGATACGCAGTATTTT.

The chain couples TRBV6-1 to TRBJ2-7, with D unresolved. Between the trimmed V and J ends, which lost 3 bases and 5 bases, there was a span of 11 bases. There are 13 residues in the CDR3. Germline assignment: CDR1 MNHNS and CDR2 SASEGT. CDR3 residues: CASSESRIDEQYF. The CDR3, as DNA: TGTGCCAGCAGTGAGTCCAGGATCGACGAGCAGTACTTC.

The chain combines TRBV5-6 with TRBJ2-1; 11 bases are a match to TRBD2. Germline loops: CDR1 SGHDT, CDR2 YYEEEE. CDR3 size: 17 residues. V lost 1 base, J lost 6 bases, and 9 bases stayed unmatched. CDR3 nucleotides: TGTGCCAGCAGCTTGACCCATTCTAGCGGGGGGCCCAATGAGCAGTTCTTC. It translates to CASSLTHSSGGPNEQFF.

This sequence joins TRBV7-9 and TRBJ2-5; 13 bases are a match to TRBD2. CDR1 SEHNR and CDR2 FQNEAQ come from the germline V gene (reference sequence). V gave up 5 bases and J gave up 5 bases; unmatched junction bases: 5. The CDR3 extends over 15 amino acids. In nucleotides, the CDR3 is TGTGCCAGCAGCACCGAACTAGCGGGGGGGGAGACCCAGTACTTC. It yields the protein CASSTELAGGETQYF.

The chain joins TRBV27 to TRBJ2-7, with TRBD1 matching over 7 bases. CDR1 is MNHEY, CDR2 SMNVEV, per germline (reference sequence). V lost 6 bases, J lost 6 bases, and 11 bases stayed unmatched. The CDR3 contains 14 residues. The CDR3 is CASRAGTADGEQYF. CDR3 bases: TGTGCCAGCAGAGCCGGGACAGCGGACGGCGAGCAGTACTTC.

The chain employs TRBV15 and TRBJ2-1; TRBD2 matches 12 bases. CDR3 length: 16 amino acids. CDR1 and CDR2 (germline): LNHNV, YYDKDF (reference sequence). Trimming took 5 bases from V and 7 from J; bases not matched to a gene: 9. The CDR3 loop reads CATSARLAGDINEQFF. CDR3 in DNA: TGTGCCACCAGCGCCCGACTAGCGGGAGATATAAATGAGCAGTTCTTC.

This clone appeared once. This sequence joins TRBV4-1 and TRBJ1-2; 8 bases map to TRBD1. The CDR3 length is 14 residues. V trimming: 0 bases; J trimming: 4 bases; junction bases outside the gene matches: 1. From germline, CDR1 is MGHRA and CDR2 YSYEKL. The CDR3 sequence is CASSQDTGGYGYTF. In DNA form, the CDR3 reads TGCGCCAGCAGCCAAGATACAGGGGGCTATGGCTACACCTTC.

V and J are TRBV5-1 and TRBJ1-1; TRBD1 aligns across 7 bases. The CDR3 spans 15 residues. The germline V gene has CDR1 SGHRS and CDR2 YFSETQ. V was clipped by 0 bases and J by 8 bases; unmatched bases: 10. The CDR3 loop reads CASSLEGQVSREAFF. DNA for the CDR3: TGCGCCAGCAGCTTGGAAGGACAGGTGTCTAGGGAAGCTTTCTTT.

The chain combines TRBV6-5 with TRBJ2-7; 7 nucleotides line up with TRBD1. Germline V gene sequence: CDR1 MNHEY, CDR2 SVGAGI. This CDR3 has 16 amino acids. Unmatched junction bases numbered 13, after V lost 3 bases and J lost 5 bases. The CDR3 DNA reads TGTGCCAGCAGTTATCAAGATACAGGGGCCGCAAACGAGCAGTACTTC. It specifies CASSYQDTGAANEQYF.

This clone was seen a single time. This rearrangement joins TRBV9 to TRBJ2-6, with 7 bases lining up with TRBD2. Looked up from germline, CDR1 is SGDLS and CDR2 is YYNGEE. Trimming removed 0 bases from V and 0 bases from J; junction bases left unmatched: 3. The CDR3 has 17 amino acids. In nucleotides, the CDR3 is TGTGCCAGCAGCGTAGTTGCGGGAGACTCTGGGGCCAACGTCCTGACTTTC. Protein sequence: CASSVVAGDSGANVLTF.

The rearrangement joins TRBV6-6 to TRBJ2-5; tentative D call: TRBD1 (6 bases). The CDR3 spans 15 residues. V was clipped by 6 bases and J by 1 base, with 15 bases between them. Per germline, CDR1 MNHNY and CDR2 SVGAGI (reference sequence). Here the CDR3 reads CASSGQRSGQETQYF. Written as DNA, the CDR3 is TGTGCCAGCAGCGGACAGAGGAGTGGCCAAGAGACCCAGTACTTC.

This chain links TRBV7-9 with TRBJ1-1, with D unresolved. Germline-derived CDR1 and CDR2 are SEHNR and FQNEAQ (reference sequence). There are 11 residues in the CDR3. Trimming stripped 6 bases from V and 9 bases from J, with 11 bases between. The chain's CDR3 is CASRRAGKAFF. The CDR3 DNA reads TGTGCCAGCAGAAGAGCAGGAAAAGCTTTCTTT.

The chain couples TRBV15 to TRBJ2-7, with no clear D. The CDR3 runs 13 residues. V was pared by 4 bases and J by 2 bases, with 9 bases between. The germline CDR1 and CDR2 sequences are LNHNV and YYDKDF (reference sequence). CDR3 DNA sequence: TGTGCCACCAGCAACGCACTCCCCTACGAGCAGTACTTC. It translates to CATSNALPYEQYF.

The chain combines TRBV7-3 with TRBJ2-1; possibly TRBD2 for D (5 bases). Trimming removed 0 bases from V and 2 bases from J, with 8 bases in between. CDR3 length: 15 amino acids. Looked up from germline, CDR1 is SGHTA and CDR2 is FQGTGA. The CDR3 protein is CASSLTGSPYNEQFF. The DNA for the CDR3 is TGTGCCAGCAGCTTAACTGGGAGCCCCTACAATGAGCAGTTCTTC.

The CDR3 DNA sequence: TGTGCCAGTAATCAGGGGGCGCTAAGCTACGAGCAGTACTTC. Translation gives CASNQGALSYEQYF. The J gene is TRBJ2-7, the V gene TRBV18; 8 nucleotides align to TRBD1. Looked up from germline, CDR1 is KGHSH and CDR2 is LQKENI. CDR3 length equals 14 residues. V shed 9 bases and J 3 bases; nucleotides not matched to a gene: 10.

The chain combines TRBV5-8 with TRBJ1-5; 9 positions agree with TRBD1. CDR1 is SGHTS, CDR2 YDEGEE, per germline. V lost 2 bases to trimming and J lost 2 bases; unmatched junction nucleotides: 11. The CDR3 spans 18 residues. The DNA of the CDR3 is TGTGCCAGCAGCTTATTAAGCATCGGGACAGGGCGCAATCAGCCCCAGCATTTT. This gives the protein CASSLLSIGTGRNQPQHF.

J is TRBJ1-4 and V is TRBV5-1, with 7 bases lining up with TRBD1. This CDR3 contains 15 residues. The V segment lost 2 bases and the J segment 7 bases; nucleotides outside the gene matches: 8. Per the germline V gene, CDR1 is SGHRS and CDR2 is YFSETQ. CDR3 loop: CASSFQGGYGEKLFF. CDR3 nucleotide sequence: TGCGCCAGCAGCTTTCAGGGGGGCTATGGTGAAAAACTGTTTTTT.

The chain uses TRBV2 and TRBJ1-1; D is unclear. This CDR3 region has 13 residues. Trimming stripped 6 bases from V and 0 bases from J, with 8 bases between. CDR1 is SNHLY, CDR2 FYNNEI, per germline. CDR3 loop: CASRQNMNTEAFF. CDR3 DNA: TGTGCCAGCAGACAGAACATGAACACTGAAGCTTTCTTT.

In its sample, this clone was seen a few times. The gene calls are TRBV7-8 and TRBJ2-3, with TRBD2 matching over 8 bases. CDR3 length: 15 amino acids. The germline CDR1 and CDR2 sequences are SGHVS and FQNEAQ. V lost 6 bases and J lost 2; bases outside the gene matches: 7. The CDR3 region is CASSSKRENTDTQYF. The CDR3 DNA reads TGTGCCAGCAGTTCTAAGCGGGAGAACACAGATACGCAGTATTTT. Combining the CDR3 with reference TRBV7-8 and TRBJ2-3 gives the whole variable domain GAGVSQSPRYKVAKRGQDVALRCDPISGHVSLFWYQQALGQGPEFLTYFQNEAQLDKSGLPSDRFFAERPEGSVSTLKIQRTQQEDSAVYLCASSSKRENTDTQYFGPGTRLTVL.

This sequence joins TRBV18 and TRBJ2-5, with 11 nucleotides matching TRBD2. Trimming took 4 bases from V and 1 from J; bases not matched to a gene: 11. From germline, CDR1 is KGHSH and CDR2 LQKENI. This CDR3 spans 18 amino acids. Here the CDR3 DNA reads TGTGCCAGCTCACAAAGGTCGACTAGCGGGGAAGTCCAAGAGACCCAGTACTTC. Translated, it gives CASSQRSTSGEVQETQYF. The whole variable domain, filled in from reference TRBV18 and TRBJ2-5, reads NAGVMQNPRHLVRRRGQEARLRCSPMKGHSHVYWYRQLPEEGLKFMVYLQKENIIDESGMPKERFSAEFPKEGPSILRIQQVVRGDSAAYFCASSQRSTSGEVQETQYFGPGTRLLVL.

The chain's CDR3 is CASSLGQGAVIYEQYF. The CDR3 DNA is TGTGCCAGCAGCTTGGGACAGGGGGCCGTTATCTACGAGCAGTACTTC. This chain uses TRBV5-6 with TRBJ2-7; TRBD1 agrees at 10 bases. Germline V CDR1 and CDR2: SGHDT, YYEEEE. This CDR3 contains 16 residues. V was clipped by 0 bases and J by 3 bases; unmatched bases: 6.

This clone was seen a few times. The chain recombines TRBV4-1 with TRBJ1-1; the D gene is possibly TRBD1 (5 bases). Germline V gives CDR1 MGHRA, CDR2 YSYEKL. The V end lost 4 bases, the J end lost 3 bases, and 9 bases lay between the germline ends. This CDR3 region has 13 residues. The CDR3 DNA reads as TGCGCCAGCAGCCCAACAGGTTACACTGAAGCTTTCTTT. It translates to CASSPTGYTEAFF.

The V and J genes are TRBV6-5 and TRBJ2-4; 10 bases line up with TRBD1. The CDR3 length is 15 residues. J gave up 1 base and V 5 bases, and 2 bases lay outside the gene matches. The germline V gene has CDR1 MNHEY and CDR2 SVGAGI. As DNA, the CDR3 is TGTGCCAGCAGTGGGACAGGGGCGGCCAAAAACATTCAGTACTTC. Protein product: CASSGTGAAKNIQYF.

V is TRBV5-1 and J is TRBJ1-4, with 10 bases aligning to TRBD1. The CDR3 runs 15 residues. Germline V lookup: CDR1 SGHRS, CDR2 YFSETQ. With 4 bases clipped from V and 1 base from J, the junction kept 1 base outside the gene matches. CDR3 in amino acids: CASSDRGLTNEKLFF. The CDR3 DNA reads TGCGCCAGCAGCGACAGGGGGCTAACTAATGAAAAACTGTTTTTT. Full variable domain (remainder filled in from reference TRBV5-1 and TRBJ1-4): KAGVTQTPRYLIKTRGQQVTLSCSPISGHRSVSWYQQTPGQGLQFLFEYFSETQRNKGNFPGRFSGRQFSNSRSEMNVSTLELGDSALYLCASSDRGLTNEKLFFGSGTQLSVL.

The DNA for the CDR3 is TGCGCCAGCAGCTTGGGGGACAGACAAACAGATACGCAGTATTTT. Translation gives CASSLGDRQTDTQYF. The chain uses TRBV5-1 and TRBJ2-3; 7 nucleotides align to TRBD1. The CDR3 runs 15 residues. Germline assignment: CDR1 SGHRS and CDR2 YFSETQ. V was clipped by 0 bases and J by 3 bases; unmatched bases: 4.